Below are 16 T cell receptor beta chains sequenced from a single sample in a study of blood T cell repertoires in COVID-19. Sequencing used immunoSEQ multiplex PCR; TCRdb keeps in-frame clones, though not all of them. The top ten hold approximately 13% of the sample, which has some 15,000 clones, around 75% seen once. Sequencing was performed on peripheral blood. The receptors here all came from a man aged 55 to 70 with acute or convalescent COVID-19.

V usage is TRBV27 and J usage is TRBJ2-2; no clear D gene. Germline CDR1 MNHEY, CDR2 SMNVEV (reference sequence). This CDR3 is built from 14 residues. Deletions cut 2 bases from V and 6 bases from J, with 10 bases between. CDR3 nucleotide sequence: TGTGCCAGCAGTTTAAGGCGGTACGCCGGGGAGCTGTTTTTT. This encodes CASSLRRYAGELFF.

The V call is TRBV3-1 (or the pseudogene TRBV3-2), the J call TRBJ1-3; TRBD1 aligns across 7 bases. The trim removed 4 bases at V and 2 bases at J, leaving 5 bases unmatched. In germline, CDR1 is LGHDT, CDR2 YNNKEL (reference sequence). CDR3 length: 15 residues. The CDR3 spells CASSRGTDTGNTIYF. The CDR3 coding sequence is TGTGCCAGCAGCCGCGGGACAGATACTGGAAACACCATATATTTT.

This chain connects TRBV5-1 to TRBJ1-6; 9 nucleotides align to TRBD1. With V trimmed by 4 bases and J by 7 bases, 9 bases remained unmatched. The CDR3 extends over 16 amino acids. The germline gives CDR1 SGHRS, CDR2 YFSETQ. This CDR3 reads CASSANRGLENSPLHF. The CDR3 nucleotides are TGCGCCAGCAGCGCCAACAGGGGGCTGGAGAATTCACCCCTCCACTTT.

The genes are TRBV7-3 and TRBJ2-3; 10 bases align to TRBD2. V lost 5 bases, J lost 6 bases, and 8 bases stayed unmatched. The CDR3 totals 15 residues. CDR1 and CDR2 from the germline V gene are SGHTA and FQGTGA. CDR3 in amino acids: CASSRSGGDIDTQYF. CDR3 sequence (DNA): TGTGCCAGCAGCCGAAGCGGGGGGGATATTGATACGCAGTATTTT.

Details on this clone: Within the sample, other DNA sequences also encode this same CDR3. The J gene is TRBJ1-2, the V gene TRBV9, with 9 bases fitting TRBD1. The V gene's germline CDR1 is SGDLS and CDR2 YYNGEE. V was clipped by 3 bases and J by 3 bases; unmatched bases: 6. This CDR3 is built from 15 residues. CDR3 DNA: TGTGCCAGCAGCGCAGGGGGACAGGGCCACTATGGCTACACCTTC. Translated, it gives CASSAGGQGHYGYTF.

The J gene is TRBJ1-2, the V gene TRBV13; possible D gene TRBD1, 6 bases. CDR3 length equals 13 residues. Trimming took 3 bases from V and 2 from J, leaving 7 bases between them. CDR1 is PRHDT, CDR2 FYEKMQ, per germline (reference sequence). CDR3 nucleotides: TGTGCCAGCAGCTTTACAGGGAACTATGGCTACACCTTC. This codes for CASSFTGNYGYTF.

The chain links TRBV5-1 to TRBJ2-1; 9 bases fit TRBD1. CDR1 and CDR2 from the germline V gene are SGHRS and YFSETQ. The CDR3 is made up of 15 amino acids. The trim removed 1 base at V and 7 bases at J, leaving 6 bases unmatched. The CDR3 DNA sequence: TGCGCCAGCAGCTTGACCGGGACAGGGATAAATGAGCAGTTCTTC. This codes for CASSLTGTGINEQFF.

The V and J genes are TRBV23-1 and TRBJ2-3; the D gene is possibly TRBD1 (6 bases). TRBV23-1 is identified as an open reading frame with a role that is uncertain. V was pared by 4 bases and J by 5 bases, with 16 bases between. There are 15 residues in the CDR3. CDR3 protein: CASSRAGVKGDTQYF. CDR3 coding DNA: TGCGCCAGCAGTCGAGCAGGGGTGAAAGGAGATACGCAGTATTTT.

This clone has only a few counts. The genes are TRBV2 and TRBJ1-2; D not resolved. CDR1 is SNHLY, CDR2 FYNNEI, per germline. Trimming shortened V by 6 bases and J by 3 bases, and 8 bases separated the two germline ends. The CDR3 sequence is 12 residues long. CDR3 region: CASSTEYYGYTF. The DNA for the CDR3 is TGTGCCAGCAGCACTGAATACTATGGCTACACCTTC.

The J gene is TRBJ1-2, the V gene TRBV28, with unresolved D. CDR1 and CDR2 from the germline V gene are MDHEN and SYDVKM. Between the trimmed V and J ends, which lost 2 bases and 8 bases, there was a span of 9 bases. This CDR3 contains 12 residues. The CDR3 loop is CASSLEGTGYTF. CDR3 coding DNA: TGTGCCAGCAGTTTAGAGGGTACCGGCTACACCTTC.

The chain uses TRBV6-6 and TRBJ1-2, with D perhaps matching TRBD1 (6 bases). V was pared by 5 bases and J by 5 bases, with 12 bases between. The CDR3 totals 13 residues. Germline CDR1 reads MNHNY; CDR2 reads SVGAGI (reference sequence). The CDR3 sequence is CASSINRAYGYTF. Here the CDR3 DNA reads TGTGCCAGCAGTATAAACAGGGCTTATGGCTACACCTTC.

The chain uses TRBV29-1 and TRBJ1-2; 7 bases map to TRBD1. J was trimmed by 2 bases and V by 3 bases; bases with no gene match: 6. This CDR3 has 14 residues. CDR1 SQVTM and CDR2 ANQGSEA come from the germline V gene. The CDR3: CSVDRQGTNYGYTF. As DNA, the CDR3 is TGCAGCGTTGACCGACAGGGCACCAACTATGGCTACACCTTC.

Only a few counts were recorded for this clone. The chain joins TRBV9 to TRBJ1-6, with 7 bases identical to TRBD1. The CDR3 spans 14 residues. The trim removed 4 bases at V and 10 bases at J, leaving 8 bases unmatched. Germline V CDR1 and CDR2: SGDLS, YYNGEE. The CDR3 loop is CASSPGDRFSPLHF. The CDR3 coding sequence is TGTGCCAGCAGCCCGGGGGACAGATTCTCACCCCTCCACTTT.

The rearrangement uses TRBV5-6 and TRBJ1-2; the D is unclear. Germline CDR1 reads SGHDT; CDR2 reads YYEEEE. V was clipped by 0 bases and J by 3 bases, with 15 bases between them. This CDR3 region has 16 residues. CDR3 coding DNA: TGTGCCAGCAGCTTGGTCTCGATGGTCACAGACTATGGCTACACCTTC. Its translation is CASSLVSMVTDYGYTF.

This chain joins TRBV6-4 and TRBJ1-6; 7 bases are shared with TRBD1. CDR1 MRHNA and CDR2 SNTAGT come from the germline V gene. V dropped 9 bases and J dropped 6; count of bases not matched to a gene: 11. This CDR3 spans 15 amino acids. CDR3 bases: TGTGCCAGTAAATTAACAGGGGATTCTAATTCACCCCTCCACTTT. Its translation: CASKLTGDSNSPLHF.

The chain has TRBV10-3 and TRBJ1-2, with 8 bases identical to TRBD1. CDR3 length equals 14 residues. J was trimmed by 5 bases and V by 6 bases; bases with no gene match: 8. Looked up from germline, CDR1 is ENHRY and CDR2 is SYGVKD. CDR3 in amino acids: CAIRPNNRGYGYTF. The CDR3 DNA reads as TGTGCCATCAGACCCAACAACAGGGGGTATGGCTACACCTTC.